This T cell receptor (beta chain) was sequenced in a study of cytomegalovirus exposure and HLA in healthy donors (dated by TCRdb to about 2017). In the study overall: An earlier analysis of approximately 640 of the donors reported 250 to 300 Gb of sequence data and 117 million unique TCR beta sequences from roughly 200 million T cells. Among several hundred genotyped donors of the cohort, an average of approximately 240,000 unique TCR beta nucleotide sequences was sequenced per donor, of which roughly 18% were non-productive. To predict cytomegalovirus infection status, the study combined high-throughput TCR immunosequencing, statistical association of individual TCRs with disease status, and machine learning. An earlier analysis of roughly 580 of the donors used high-throughput TCR beta sequencing to judge whether each TCR beta V gene segment behaved as functional or pseudogenic. Of the roughly 400 genotyped donors, approximately 82% fell in the genetic ancestry cluster associated with self-reported Caucasian donors. Approximately 330 gigabases of sequencing data and around 85 million unique TCR sequences made up an early release that covered roughly 670 HLA-typed donors. Donor age, sex, ethnicity and CMV serostatus were compiled alongside the repertoire data. In a later genetic analysis, genome-wide SNP genotypes for 398 of the 666 donors were used, and that subset was treated as a discovery cohort. HLA typing included class I and class II loci at four-digit resolution. The aim of the study was to test whether cataloging public T cell receptors could identify signatures of past pathogen exposure. To study patterns of TCR occurrence, a later analysis re-analyzed previously published TCR beta repertoires from 500 to 850 donors and added high-resolution HLA genotyping. The later analysis used no new phenotypic data to find candidate immune exposures, relying instead on TCR beta sequences and their occurrence across donors. All discovery cohort repertoires had been generated using a single sequencing platform. The study used immunosequencing to profile the T cell repertoires of about 670 subjects and linked those repertoires to cytomegalovirus serostatus. The number of typed donors differed by locus: 629-630 for A, B, C, DRB1 and DQB1; 500 to 550 for DQA1; some 610 for DPA1; and some 450 for DPB1. Besides the first cohort of roughly 640 subjects, a separate validation cohort made up of 95 to 150 different subjects was used. Four to six DR-DQ haplotypes were handled as single units for association and clustering, since linkage in the cohort was strong. The paper as a whole reports these results and caveats: A later analysis reported that several top co-occurrence clusters appeared linked to parvovirus B19, influenza, CMV and Epstein-Barr virus. A further reported finding was that TCR beta sequences accurately predicted the HLA-A and HLA-B alleles for most subjects in the first cohort. In a later genetic analysis, fewer N-insertions in productive TCRs were reported among donors in an Asian-associated ancestry cluster than the roughly 670-donor mean. Roughly uniform sequencing depth across donors was assumed in presence/absence analyses, although this assumption may not hold. A total of roughly 160 TCR beta chains were listed by the study as associated with cytomegalovirus. Strong co-occurrence of HLA alleles, especially DR and DQ, made assigning TCR associations to individual alleles difficult. In a later analysis, HLA-associated TCR beta chains showed more clonal expansion and lower generation probabilities than non-associated chains that were equally common. Because counts were too low, seventeen rarely observed V segments, including chromosome 9 orphons, were excluded from the earlier analysis of around 590 of the donors. In both the original and validation cohorts, the classifier was reported to diagnose cytomegalovirus status with high specificity and sensitivity. Immune exposure information for the cohort was limited to CMV serostatus. The cohort was sequenced for TCR beta chains only, and without alpha or paired-chain data the features that could be detected were limited. At a false discovery rate of 0.05, a later analysis linked some 18,000 TCR beta sequences to specific HLA alleles. An association between a missense DCLRE1C variant and V-gene and J-gene trimming of TCR beta chains was found in a later genetic analysis and replicated in an independent cohort. In an earlier analysis of 587 of the donors, most TCR beta V segments were observed in productive rearrangements about 87% or about 30% of the time, broadly matching IMGT annotations. Because some donors lacked HLA typing at each locus, the association tests relied only on the typed subset. Correlated functional status among segregating V segments might be attributable to linkage disequilibrium, but an unknown experimental factor could not be ruled out. A later analysis found that TCR association rates varied across HLA loci, with DRB1 alleles showing the most associated TCRs and HLA-C alleles the fewest. According to the authors, the approach could potentially be generalized to other disease states and immunological phenotypes. The sequencing pipeline was judged likely to have produced a cluster of highly shared sequence variants as a technical artifact. A later analysis found that most CMV-associated TCR beta chains appeared HLA-restricted, with HLA associations seemingly driven largely by CMV exposure. Three of the identified cytomegalovirus-associated TCR beta chains were confirmed in vitro to be specific for cytomegalovirus antigens. Across donors, most TCR sequences were observed very rarely, whereas some public TCRs were present in many individuals.

The method behind the library was the immunoSEQ multiplex PCR assay. A mixture of 60 forward primers for TCR Vbeta segments and 13 reverse primers for TCR Jbeta segments was used in the multiplex PCR. The CDR3 region of rearranged TCR beta genes was amplified from genomic DNA with a multiplex PCR assay. On the Illumina HiSeq System, the amplified TCR beta libraries were sequenced as 87-base-pair reads. The study's processing was this. Across the 600 to 700 repertoires, a later analysis counted around 80 million unique TCR beta chains, some 11 million of which were shared by at least two donors. Raw reads were error-corrected and collapsed into unique sequences by a nearest-neighbor algorithm in which closely related sequences were merged to remove PCR and sequencing errors. CDR3 sequences were aligned to IMGT reference sequences to assign V, D and J gene segments. For a sequence to be retained, a match of at least six nucleotides to both a V gene segment and a J gene segment was required. A rearrangement was called productive if the CDR3 had no stop codons and remained in frame with V and J, and every other rearrangement was called non-productive. Following IMGT convention, CDR3 was defined as the stretch from the second conserved V-encoded cysteine to the conserved J-encoded phenylalanine. In an earlier analysis of around 570 of the donors, sequences lacking an unambiguous match to a single V gene segment were excluded. In an earlier analysis of 587 of the donors, V segments were called functional above 56.7% productive rearrangements and were called segregating when the between-donor standard deviation exceeded 5%. To diagnose cytomegalovirus status from the catalog of TCR beta chain sequences, a statistical classification framework was built. A later analysis assigned V and J genes by comparing TCR nucleotide sequences with IMGT/GENE-DB human TR gene sequences. The TCRdist pipeline was used in a later analysis to assign CDR3 sequences and most-parsimonious VDJ recombination scenarios. In a later analysis, each TCR beta chain was defined by its CDR3 amino acid sequence together with its V-gene family, and reads without a unique V-gene family were excluded. In a later analysis, several hundred highly shared, low-generation-probability nucleotide sequences were removed to address suspected cross-contamination and a sequencing artifact. For each public chain, a later analysis derived a clonal expansion index from normalized ranks of inferred template counts within each repertoire. In a later analysis, generation probabilities were computed with a VDJ recombination model fitted to out-of-frame rearrangements, and the resulting probabilities were checked against IGoR. In a later analysis, TCR-TCR, TCR-HLA and TCR-CMV co-occurrence was scored with hypergeometric tests, and a repertoire-size bias correction was applied to TCR pairs. False discovery rates were estimated in a later analysis by permuting HLA or CMV assignments 20 times. In a later analysis, co-occurring TCRs were grouped with DBSCAN, and TCRdist sequence similarity was added when clustering was performed within HLA-allele-positive subsets. Co-occurrence clustering excluded repertoires with fewer than 30,000 or more than 120,000 public chains, plus five with anomalous nucleotide sharing. TCRdb retrieved this table from immuneACCESS and kept in-frame rearrangements only. Not all clones are present; in checked studies, unresolved V genes account for under half, and no reason is known for the remainder. From that table come the V and J calls and clone size; the DNA was used to work out D and trimming. For this sample there are roughly 86,000 clones; 50% to 75% appear just once. The top ten clonotypes cover 3% to 5% of the sample.

This clone was found a few times. Its antigen is currently not known. No much larger clone is present one base from it, and per-base qualities are unavailable. In total, roughly 670 healthy bone marrow donors made up the cohort. At the time of sampling, all cohort members were nominally healthy, though unrecorded immune exposures were likely present. The donor tested CMV seronegative, placing the donor among the 350 to 400 seronegative members of the cohort. Every donor gave a peripheral blood sample, and the peripheral blood mononuclear cells from that sample were used for TCR beta sequencing. The Qiagen DNeasy Blood Extraction Kit was used to extract genomic DNA from the blood cell samples. This clonotype originated in a man aged 30-40 years in good health and CMV-seronegative. Sequencing used PBMCs.

At the DNA level, the sequence is TGTGCCAGCAGTCAGACAGGGACAAATGAAAAACTGTTTTTT. This yields the protein CASSQTGTNEKLFF. The sequence is built from TRBV28 and TRBJ1-4, with TRBD1 identical over 7 junction bases. According to the germline V gene, CDR1 reads MDHEN and CDR2 reads SYDVKM. The CDR3 numbers 14 residues from cysteine through phenylalanine. The only DNA kept is the CDR3, 42 bases in frame from the first base. The germline V end is reduced by 5 bases and the J end by 5 bases; junction bases left unmatched: 5.